This TCR beta chain stems from a study of blood T cell repertoires in COVID-19. The CDR3 contains 17 residues. Germline V gene lookup returns CDR1 LNHNV and CDR2 YYDKDF (reference sequence). V was shortened by 0 bases and J by 1 base, with 12 bases between the two germline ends. Using immunoSEQ multiplex PCR, the repertoire was profiled, and TCRdb retains in-frame clones only, with some absent. The sample has roughly 190,000 clones; roughly 87% are singletons. The receptor comes from a woman aged 25 to 39 who had recovered from COVID-19. The chain carries TRBV15 and TRBJ2-2; TRBD1 might be the D (6 bases). What was sequenced was PBMCs or T cells enriched from blood (not recorded which). DNA of the CDR3: TGTGCCACCAGCAGAGAATTGGGACAAATGAACACCGGGGAGCTGTTTTTT. As protein: CATSRELGQMNTGELFF. Drawing the rest from reference TRBV15 and TRBJ2-2, the complete variable domain is DAMVIQNPRYQVTQFGKPVTLSCSQTLNHNVMYWYQQKSSQAPKLLFHYYDKDFNNEADTPDNFQSRRPNTSFCFLDIRSPGLGDTAMYLCATSRELGQMNTGELFFGEGSRLTVL.